Following are 10 T cell receptor beta chains from one sample sequenced in a study of cytomegalovirus exposure and HLA in healthy donors. PCR employed 60 Vbeta and 13 Jbeta primers. Repertoires were generated with immunoSEQ multiplex PCR, while TCRdb's copy carries only in-frame clones and drops some. The sample gives 200,000 to 250,000 clones, roughly 80% of which show up once; 2.5% to 3% is in the top ten. The specimen was PBMCs. The receptor source for this set is a man younger than 45 in good health and CMV-seronegative.

CDR3 DNA sequence: TGTGCCAGTAGTGTGGGACAGACTAATACCGGGGAGCTGTTTTTT. It codes for CASSVGQTNTGELFF. V is TRBV19 and J is TRBJ2-2; 7 bases line up with TRBD1. Germline V CDR1 and CDR2: LNHDA, SQIVND (reference sequence). Trimming at V came to 5 bases and at J to 5 bases, leaving 8 bases not matched to a gene. The CDR3 is 15 residues long.

The genes are TRBV27 and TRBJ2-7; possibly TRBD1 for D (6 bases). The CDR3 is 13 amino acids. The V and J ends lost 3 bases and 2 bases respectively, with 8 bases between them. CDR1 is MNHEY and CDR2 is SMNVEV in the germline V gene (reference sequence). The CDR3 bases are TGTGCCAGCAGTTTTAACAGGGCCTACGAGCAGTACTTC. Its protein product is CASSFNRAYEQYF.

J is TRBJ2-2 and V is TRBV9, with 8 nucleotides matching TRBD2. CDR1 and CDR2 (germline): SGDLS, YYNGEE. J gave up 3 bases and V 0 bases, and 10 bases lay outside the gene matches. The CDR3 consists of 18 residues. As DNA, the CDR3 is TGTGCCAGCAGCGTAGGGTATTCCGGGACTAGAGACACCGGGGAGCTGTTTTTT. Translation gives CASSVGYSGTRDTGELFF.

This chain links TRBV6-8 with TRBJ2-3; TRBD1 agrees at 10 bases. V lost 6 bases to trimming and J lost 0 bases; unmatched junction nucleotides: 15. CDR3 length: 19 residues. The germline V gene has CDR1 MNHGY and CDR2 SAAAGT. The CDR3 reads CASRKTPGQGITSTDTQYF. CDR3 bases: TGTGCCAGCAGAAAGACTCCGGGACAGGGGATAACTAGCACAGATACGCAGTATTTT.

The rearrangement uses TRBV7-8 and TRBJ1-5, with D unresolved. The CDR3 runs 13 residues. V lost 1 base to trimming and J lost 6 bases, with 7 bases between them. The germline CDR1 and CDR2 sequences are SGHVS and FQNEAQ. CDR3 DNA: TGTGCCAGCAGCTTAGGAGTCGGTCAGCCCCAGCATTTT. Translation gives CASSLGVGQPQHF.

The rearrangement links TRBV27 to TRBJ2-1; 8 nucleotides match TRBD1. The CDR3 length is 13 residues. Per germline, CDR1 MNHEY and CDR2 SMNVEV (reference sequence). The trim removed 4 bases at V and 5 bases at J, leaving 1 base unmatched. The CDR3 region is CASSWTGNNEQFF. DNA for the CDR3: TGTGCCAGCAGTTGGACAGGGAACAATGAGCAGTTCTTC.

The V gene is TRBV5-1, the J gene TRBJ2-7; D possibly corresponds to TRBD1 (6 bases). Trimming removed 3 bases from V and 6 bases from J, with 13 bases in between. Germline V gene sequence: CDR1 SGHRS, CDR2 YFSETQ. This CDR3 is 13 amino acids long. This chain's CDR3 is CASSYVTGSEQYF. CDR3 DNA sequence: TGCGCCAGCAGCTATGTAACAGGGTCCGAGCAGTACTTC.

This sequence joins TRBV5-4 and TRBJ2-7, with a tentative D call TRBD1 (6 bases). This CDR3 spans 13 amino acids. Germline V gives CDR1 SGHNT, CDR2 YYREEE (reference sequence). Deletions cut 2 bases from V and 2 bases from J, with 8 bases between. In nucleotides, the CDR3 is TGTGCCAGCAGCTTCACAGGGACCTACGAGCAGTACTTC. It encodes CASSFTGTYEQYF.

This chain links TRBV5-1 with TRBJ2-1, with 12 bases that match TRBD2. The germline CDR1 and CDR2 sequences are SGHRS and YFSETQ. With V trimmed by 5 bases and J by 7 bases, 10 bases remained unmatched. The CDR3 is 16 residues long. Here the CDR3 DNA reads TGCGCCAGCAGAGGGGTTCTAGCGGGGGGGGGAAATGAGCAGTTCTTC. It encodes CASRGVLAGGGNEQFF.

V and J are TRBV4-1 and TRBJ2-3; maybe TRBD2 (7 bases). CDR1 is MGHRA and CDR2 is YSYEKL in the germline V gene. The germline V and J ends were trimmed by 0 bases and 4 bases, with 11 bases remaining between them. The CDR3 is 15 amino acids. In DNA, the CDR3 is TGCGCCAGCAGCCAAGAGCGGGGGCGGGCAGATACGCAGTATTTT. Translation: CASSQERGRADTQYF.